A single sample is the source of the 21 T cell receptor beta chains below, sequenced in a study of T cell changes during pregnancy in multiple sclerosis. Assay used: immunoSEQ multiplex PCR; TCRdb lists only in-frame clones, some missing. The sample consists of about 36,000 clones, about 92% of them appearing once. The sequenced material came from PBMCs (not recorded whether the cells were cultured). The receptors stem from a female donor with multiple sclerosis, enrolled in a pregnancy study.

The chain recombines TRBV28 with TRBJ2-7, with D perhaps TRBD2 (7 bases). Germline lookup yields CDR1 MDHEN and CDR2 SYDVKM. The germline V and J ends were trimmed by 3 bases and 5 bases, with 11 bases remaining between them. CDR3 length: 13 amino acids. This chain's CDR3 is CASSFRGAHEQYF. CDR3 nucleotide sequence: TGTGCCAGCAGTTTTCGGGGGGCTCACGAGCAGTACTTC.

CDR3 in amino acids: CASNRRQRERLKGLVNEQFF. As DNA, the CDR3 is TGTGCCAGCAACCGGCGTCAGCGGGAAAGACTGAAGGGTTTAGTGAATGAGCAGTTCTTC. This chain connects TRBV2 to TRBJ2-1; TRBD2 matches at 7 bases. The CDR3 is made up of 20 amino acids. The V gene end was trimmed by 7 bases and the J gene end by 7 bases; junction bases not matched to a gene: 28. CDR1 and CDR2 from the germline V gene are SNHLY and FYNNEI.

V and J are TRBV6-5 and TRBJ2-1; 10 bases align to TRBD2. CDR1 is MNHEY, CDR2 SVGAGI, per germline. J lost 5 bases, V lost 7 bases, and 8 bases had no gene match. This CDR3 comprises 15 residues. In DNA form, the CDR3 reads TGTGCCAGCACCTTCGGGACTAGCGTGAACAATGAGCAGTTCTTC. Protein product: CASTFGTSVNNEQFF.

The J gene is TRBJ2-7, the V gene TRBV7-9, with D possibly being TRBD1 (6 bases). V lost 5 bases to trimming and J lost 1 base, with 15 bases between them. The CDR3 length is 15 residues. The germline V gene encodes CDR1 SEHNR and CDR2 FQNEAQ (reference sequence). The CDR3 DNA sequence: TGTGCCAGCAGCAAATATACAGGGATTTCCTACGAGCAGTACTTC. Amino acid sequence: CASSKYTGISYEQYF.

The V and J genes are TRBV9 and TRBJ1-4; no clear D gene. V was clipped by 4 bases and J by 0 bases, with 10 bases between them. The germline gives CDR1 SGDLS, CDR2 YYNGEE. The CDR3 has 15 residues. CDR3 nucleotides: TGTGCCAGCAGCATCGACGGTGCAACTAATGAAAAACTGTTTTTT. It specifies CASSIDGATNEKLFF.

The rearrangement links TRBV7-7 to TRBJ2-7, with D unresolved. Germline V lookup: CDR1 SSHAT, CDR2 FNYEAQ (reference sequence). The V and J ends lost 0 bases and 0 bases respectively, with 9 bases between them. CDR3 length equals 15 residues. The CDR3 here is CASSLAPDHSYEQYF. The CDR3 coding sequence is TGTGCCAGCAGCTTAGCCCCGGACCACTCCTACGAGCAGTACTTC.

The chain uses TRBV11-1 and TRBJ2-3; D is ambiguous. Trimming took 1 base from V and 4 from J, leaving 6 bases between them. Looked up from germline, CDR1 is SGHAT and CDR2 is FQDESV (reference sequence). The CDR3 contains 13 residues. CDR3 region: CASSLGAPDTQYF. The CDR3 DNA reads as TGTGCCAGCAGCTTAGGGGCCCCAGATACGCAGTATTTT.

The rearrangement joins TRBV5-1 to TRBJ2-2; a possible D gene is TRBD2 (6 bases). In germline, CDR1 is SGHRS, CDR2 YFSETQ. V was cut by 0 bases and J by 11 bases, with 11 bases left in between. The CDR3 sequence is 13 residues long. The CDR3 protein is CASSLGYGTELFF. In DNA, the CDR3 is TGCGCCAGCAGCTTGGGTTACGGGACTGAGCTGTTTTTT.

The rearrangement joins TRBV19 to TRBJ2-7; 8 bases agree with TRBD2. V lost 6 bases and J lost 5; bases outside the gene matches: 9. The CDR3 length is 14 residues. Germline values: CDR1 LNHDA, CDR2 SQIVND (reference sequence). CDR3 nucleotides: TGTGCCAGTAGCCTCTTAGCGGGACCCCACGAGCAGTACTTC. Its translation is CASSLLAGPHEQYF. The full variable domain, in which reference TRBV19 and TRBJ2-7 provide the parts outside the CDR3, is DGGITQSPKYLFRKEGQNVTLSCEQNLNHDAMYWYRQDPGQGLRLIYYSQIVNDFQKGDIAEGYSVSREKKESFPLTVTSAQKNPTAFYLCASSLLAGPHEQYFGPGTRLTVT.

V is TRBV6-5 and J is TRBJ2-2; D gene unclear. The CDR3 extends over 14 amino acids. The V gene lost 6 bases and the J gene lost 3 bases, with 11 bases spanning the gap. Germline V CDR1 and CDR2: MNHEY, SVGAGI. CDR3 sequence (DNA): TGTGCCAGCAGCCCACGGACGGACACCGGGGAGCTGTTTTTT. Translating gives CASSPRTDTGELFF.

V usage is TRBV29-1 and J usage is TRBJ2-7, with 8 bases aligning to TRBD1. CDR1 is SQVTM, CDR2 ANQGSEA, per germline. CDR3 length equals 13 residues. The ends lost 3 bases at V and 4 bases at J; junction bases unmatched: 5. As DNA, the CDR3 is TGCAGCGTTGAGTCAGGGGGCGTTTACGAGCAGTACTTC. It encodes CSVESGGVYEQYF.

This sequence joins TRBV19 and TRBJ1-5, with D possibly TRBD1 on 5 matching bases. Germline-derived CDR1 and CDR2 are LNHDA and SQIVND (reference sequence). This CDR3 contains 15 residues. V shed 3 bases and J shed 7 bases, with 16 bases lying between them. CDR3 in DNA: TGTGCCAGTAGTATTGTTCCAGGGACGGGCCAGCCCCAGCATTTT. Protein: CASSIVPGTGQPQHF.

This chain links TRBV7-3 with TRBJ1-2; possibly TRBD1 for D (6 bases). The germline V gene encodes CDR1 SGHTA and CDR2 FQGTGA. Trimming pared 0 bases from V and 6 bases from J, leaving 11 bases between. The CDR3 totals 14 residues. CDR3 loop: CASSLTSAGDGYTF. The DNA for the CDR3 is TGTGCCAGCAGCTTAACGTCGGCAGGGGATGGCTACACCTTC.

The genes are TRBV19 and TRBJ2-3; D may be TRBD2 (5 bases). The V gene lost 7 bases and the J gene lost 2 bases, with 16 bases spanning the gap. Germline CDR1 LNHDA, CDR2 SQIVND (reference sequence). CDR3 length equals 15 residues. DNA of the CDR3: TGTGCCAGTAATCGGGCTAGCACAACCACAGATACGCAGTATTTT. Translating gives CASNRASTTTDTQYF.

CDR3 DNA sequence: TGTGCCAGCAGCTCCGGGGGCGAGGTCCGAGAAAAACTGTTTTTT. Translating it yields CASSSGGEVREKLFF. This rearrangement joins TRBV5-6 to TRBJ1-4, with a tentative D call TRBD1 (6 bases). Trimming cost V 3 bases and J 8 bases, with 17 bases left between them. The germline CDR1 and CDR2 sequences are SGHDT and YYEEEE. This CDR3 comprises 15 residues. The complete variable domain, with remaining parts taken from reference TRBV5-6 and TRBJ1-4, reads DAGVTQSPTHLIKTRGQQVTLRCSPKSGHDTVSWYQQALGQGPQFIFQYYEEEERQRGNFPDRFSGHQFPNYSSELNVNALLLGDSALYLCASSSGGEVREKLFFGSGTQLSVL.

This chain joins TRBV28 and TRBJ2-2, with 7 bases lining up with TRBD1. CDR1 and CDR2 (germline): MDHEN, SYDVKM. Trimming at V came to 7 bases and at J to 5 bases, leaving 7 bases not matched to a gene. The CDR3 has 14 residues. CDR3 coding DNA: TGTGCCAGCACCCTACAGGGGTCGACCGGGGAGCTGTTTTTT. Protein product: CASTLQGSTGELFF.

The V and J genes are TRBV9 and TRBJ2-7; 12 bases match TRBD1. CDR3 size: 15 residues. CDR1 and CDR2 from the germline V gene are SGDLS and YYNGEE. V shed 3 bases, J shed 5 bases, and the junction held 6 bases outside the gene matches. The CDR3 here is CASSAGGQGANEQYF. DNA of the CDR3: TGTGCCAGCAGCGCGGGGGGACAGGGGGCAAACGAGCAGTACTTC.

The rearrangement joins TRBV2 to TRBJ2-1; 11 bases line up with TRBD2. Losses at the gene ends were 4 bases for V and 4 bases for J; bases not matched to a gene: 3. Germline-derived CDR1 and CDR2 are SNHLY and FYNNEI. The CDR3 is 15 residues long. The CDR3 sequence is CASSGGTSGYNEQFF. The CDR3 bases are TGTGCCAGCAGTGGAGGGACTAGCGGATACAATGAGCAGTTCTTC.

The V call is TRBV7-2, the J call TRBJ2-5; 7 nucleotides match TRBD2. Losses at the gene ends were 2 bases for V and 0 bases for J; bases not matched to a gene: 9. Germline-derived CDR1 and CDR2 are SGHTA and FQGNSA. CDR3 length: 17 amino acids. CDR3 nucleotide sequence: TGTGCCAGCAGCTTAAGTTCAACTAGCGTATACCAAGAGACCCAGTACTTC. It is translated as CASSLSSTSVYQETQYF.

This chain joins TRBV27 and TRBJ2-1; D is perhaps TRBD2 (6 bases). The CDR3 length is 20 residues. Germline assignment: CDR1 MNHEY and CDR2 SMNVEV (reference sequence). Deletions cut 5 bases from V and 2 bases from J, with 28 bases between. The CDR3 is CASSGSQAAGRMTAYNEQFF. CDR3 DNA sequence: TGTGCCAGCAGTGGGAGCCAGGCGGCGGGAAGGATGACCGCCTACAATGAGCAGTTCTTC.

This chain joins TRBV5-1 and TRBJ2-7; TRBD1 matches 9 bases. J gave up 4 bases and V 4 bases, and 9 bases lay outside the gene matches. Germline CDR1 SGHRS, CDR2 YFSETQ. The CDR3 has 15 amino acids. CDR3 amino acids: CASSPGTGNRYEQYF. The CDR3 coding sequence is TGCGCCAGCAGCCCTGGGACAGGGAACAGATACGAGCAGTACTTC.